The TCR beta chain described here comes from a study of CD4 T cells in relation to SARS-CoV-2 and coronaviruses. CD4+ T cells from unexposed donors were obtained before the COVID-19 pandemic (2011-2018). The cells were cultured for roughly 11 days before CD4+ T cells were isolated. This clone is labeled large. Its antigen is not known. Assay: immunoSEQ multiplex PCR; the TCRdb copy retains only in-frame clones and omits some. The sample lists around 11,000 clones, 84% occurring once. Germline V gives CDR1 SGHVS, CDR2 FQNEAQ. The CDR3 length is 15 residues. J gave up 6 bases and V 5 bases, and 12 bases lay outside the gene matches.

Sequencing was done on a sample of CD4+ T cells from PBMCs, cultured in vitro. The source of this sequence is a human donor in good health. The chain links TRBV7-8 to TRBJ1-1, with TRBD1 matching 7 bases. CDR3 bases: TGTGCCAGCAGCACGCGAGAGGGGGCGCGAGCTGAAGCTTTCTTT. Protein product: CASSTREGARAEAFF.